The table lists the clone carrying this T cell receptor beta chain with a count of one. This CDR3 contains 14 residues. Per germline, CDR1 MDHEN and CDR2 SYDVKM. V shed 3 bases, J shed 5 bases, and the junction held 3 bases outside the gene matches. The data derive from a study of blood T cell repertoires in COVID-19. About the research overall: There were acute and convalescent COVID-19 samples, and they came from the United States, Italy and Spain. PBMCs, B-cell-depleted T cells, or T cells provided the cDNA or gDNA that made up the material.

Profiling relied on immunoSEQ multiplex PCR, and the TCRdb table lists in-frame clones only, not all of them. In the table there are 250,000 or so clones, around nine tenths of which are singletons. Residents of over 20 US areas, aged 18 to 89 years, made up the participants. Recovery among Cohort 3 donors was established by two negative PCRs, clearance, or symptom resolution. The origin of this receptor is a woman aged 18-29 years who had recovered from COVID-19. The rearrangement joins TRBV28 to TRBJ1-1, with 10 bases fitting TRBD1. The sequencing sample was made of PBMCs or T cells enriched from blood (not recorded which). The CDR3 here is CASSLTGGRTEAFF. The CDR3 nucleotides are TGTGCCAGCAGTTTGACAGGGGGCAGGACTGAAGCTTTCTTT. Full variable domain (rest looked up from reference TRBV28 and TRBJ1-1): DVKVTQSSRYLVKRTGEKVFLECVQDMDHENMFWYRQDPGLGLRLIYFSYDVKMKEKGDIPEGYSVSREKKERFSLILESASTNQTSMYLCASSLTGGRTEAFFGQGTRLTVV.